These 10 T cell receptor beta chains originate from one sample sequenced in a study of T cells in Graves' hyperthyroidism and ophthalmopathy. Amplified TCR beta CDR3 regions derived from RNA transcripts. HTBI primers were used for first-round RT-PCR of the TCR CDR3. MiXCR, run by TCRdb on the multiplex PCR reads, gives a single entry per CDR3 protein. Among about 600,000 distinct CDR3 sequences listed, approximately 15% were seen once. The source material was blood. The receptors were gathered from a woman in her late teens or twenties with Graves' ophthalmopathy.

This clonotype has at least ten counts. This chain uses TRBV6-5 with TRBJ1-1; 7 nucleotides match TRBD1. The CDR3 totals 19 residues. With 3 bases clipped from V and 3 bases from J, the junction kept 19 bases outside the gene matches. The germline gives CDR1 MNHEY, CDR2 SVGAGI. The CDR3 protein is CASSYNPSGQSTRYTEAFF. CDR3 bases: TGTGCCAGCAGTTATAACCCGTCGGGACAGTCGACGCGGTACACTGAAGCTTTCTTT.

This clonotype showed up just a few times. V usage is TRBV7-6 and J usage is TRBJ1-6; 7 bases are shared with TRBD1. Unmatched junction bases numbered 8, after V lost 5 bases and J lost 7 bases. CDR3 size: 15 residues. Germline V gene sequence: CDR1 SGHVS, CDR2 FNYEAQ. The CDR3 region is CASSERQGGNSPLHF. CDR3 in DNA: TGTGCCAGCAGCGAACGACAGGGAGGGAATTCACCCCTCCACTTT.

V is TRBV24-1 and J is TRBJ2-2; 8 nucleotides match TRBD2. V lost 6 bases and J lost 6; bases outside the gene matches: 5. CDR1 is KGHDR, CDR2 SFDVKD, per germline. The CDR3 loop spans 14 amino acids. The CDR3 DNA is TGTGCCACCAGTTCCGGGAGGGGTCCCGGGGAGCTGTTTTTT. Translated, it gives CATSSGRGPGELFF.

This clonotype was observed many times. The genes are TRBV2 and TRBJ1-5; unclear D gene. The germline CDR1 and CDR2 sequences are SNHLY and FYNNEI. Trimming took 7 bases from V and 3 from J, leaving 10 bases between them. This CDR3 is 13 amino acids long. CDR3 bases: TGTGCCAGCAAGGTACAATTCAATCAGCCCCAGCATTTT. Amino acid sequence: CASKVQFNQPQHF.

This clonotype was counted between two and nine times. One end of the junction fails to match germline, which may point to a read error. The J gene is TRBJ2-7, the V gene TRBV7-8; either TRBD1 or TRBD2 may supply D (5 bases each). There are 13 residues in the CDR3. Germline CDR1 SGHVS, CDR2 FQNEAQ. The CDR3 here is CANSSGATYEQYF. The CDR3 nucleotides read TGTGCCAACAGCTCCGGGGCCACCTACGAGCAGTACTTC.

The chain employs TRBV6-1 and TRBJ2-1; D unclear. This CDR3 comprises 14 residues. Germline V gene data show CDR1 as MNHNS and CDR2 as SASEGT. Trimming took off 5 bases at V and 7 bases at J, with 15 bases between the two ends. The CDR3 loop is CASSYTPKWNEQFF. The CDR3, as DNA: TGTGCCAGCAGTTATACCCCTAAATGGAATGAGCAGTTCTTC.

This clonotype was observed many times. This chain uses TRBV5-4 with TRBJ2-3; 11 bases match TRBD2. The CDR3 is made up of 16 amino acids. V shed 4 bases and J 5 bases; nucleotides not matched to a gene: 9. Germline CDR1 and CDR2: SGHNT and YYREEE (reference sequence). CDR3 sequence reads: CASSTKLAGEGDTQYF. For the CDR3, the DNA is TGTGCCAGCAGCACAAAACTAGCGGGAGAAGGAGATACGCAGTATTTT.

This clonotype has at least ten counts. CDR3 residues: CASSSPSYRETQYF. CDR3 coding DNA: TGTGCCAGCAGCTCACCTAGCTATCGAGAGACCCAGTACTTC. The chain has TRBV11-3 and TRBJ2-5; possible D gene TRBD2, 5 bases. The germline gives CDR1 SGHNT, CDR2 YENEEA. Trimming shortened V by 4 bases and J by 4 bases, and 13 bases separated the two germline ends. The CDR3 sequence is 14 residues long.

This clonotype was seen at least ten times. CDR3 DNA: TGTGCCAGCAGCTCTTACCCCCTGCGGGAAAACTATGGCTACACCTTC. Protein sequence: CASSSYPLRENYGYTF. The V gene is TRBV5-6, the J gene TRBJ1-2; D is unclear. This CDR3 is built from 16 residues. Germline V CDR1 and CDR2: SGHDT, YYEEEE. The V and J ends lost 3 bases and 2 bases respectively, with 17 bases between them.

The table lists this clonotype with many counts. In DNA form, the CDR3 reads TGTGCCAGCAGCCGTCCAACGTTCTCCTACGAGCAGTACTTC. Translating gives CASSRPTFSYEQYF. The J gene is TRBJ2-7, the V gene TRBV13; D uncertain. Trimming removed 5 bases from V and 0 bases from J, with 11 bases in between. The germline gives CDR1 PRHDT, CDR2 FYEKMQ (reference sequence). There are 14 residues in the CDR3.